This T cell receptor (beta chain) was profiled in a study of T cells in Graves' hyperthyroidism and ophthalmopathy. Template material for amplifying TCR beta CDR3 regions consisted of RNA transcripts. Researchers ran a first-round RT-PCR on the TCR CDR3 using the HTBI primer set. TCRdb redid the calling of the multiplex PCR reads with MiXCR, one entry per CDR3 protein. The sample has about 640,000 distinct CDR3 sequences, around 20% seen once. This TCR was recovered from a man aged 30 to 45 with Graves' ophthalmopathy. Sequenced material: blood.

DNA of the CDR3: TGTGCCAGCAGGCGCACTACAGGGGACCGCTACGAGCAGTACTTC. Translating gives CASRRTTGDRYEQYF. J is TRBJ2-7 and V is TRBV27; 7 bases are a match to TRBD1. Germline V CDR1 and CDR2: MNHEY, SMNVEV (reference sequence). The CDR3 consists of 15 residues. The ends lost 6 bases at V and 3 bases at J; junction bases unmatched: 11.